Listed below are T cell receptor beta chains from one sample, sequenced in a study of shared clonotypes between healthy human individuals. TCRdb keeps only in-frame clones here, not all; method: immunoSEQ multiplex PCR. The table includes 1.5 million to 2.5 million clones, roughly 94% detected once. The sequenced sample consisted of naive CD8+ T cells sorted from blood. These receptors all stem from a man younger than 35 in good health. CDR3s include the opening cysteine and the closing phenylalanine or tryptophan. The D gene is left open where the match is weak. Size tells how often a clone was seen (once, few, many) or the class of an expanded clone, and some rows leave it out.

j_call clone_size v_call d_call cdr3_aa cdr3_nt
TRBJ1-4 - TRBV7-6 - CASSSGASPATNEKLFF TGTGCCAGCAGCTCAGGGGCCTCTCCCGCAACTAATGAAAAACTGTTTTTT
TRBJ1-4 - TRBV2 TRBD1 CASSGQAVATNEKLFF TGTGCCAGCAGCGGACAGGCGGTTGCAACTAATGAAAAACTGTTTTTT
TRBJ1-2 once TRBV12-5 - CASGIPALGYTF TGTGCTAGTGGAATTCCGGCCTTGGGCTACACCTTC
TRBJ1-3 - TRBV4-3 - CASSAAGDPGNTIYF TGCGCCAGCAGCGCCGCCGGGGACCCTGGAAACACCATATATTTT
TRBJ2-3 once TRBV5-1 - CASSLYGVAGTYTDTQYF TGCGCCAGCAGCTTGTACGGCGTGGCCGGGACATACACAGATACGCAGTATTTT
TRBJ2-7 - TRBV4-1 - CASSQVAVGVSYEQYF TGCGCCAGCAGCCAAGTTGCGGTAGGCGTCTCCTACGAGCAGTACTTC
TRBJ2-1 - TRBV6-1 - CASAEWSGGMVEQFF TGTGCCAGCGCAGAGTGGAGCGGCGGAATGGTTGAGCAGTTCTTC
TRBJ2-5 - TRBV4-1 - CASSQRTATAAETQYF TGCGCCAGCAGCCAAAGGACGGCTACTGCAGCCGAGACCCAGTACTTC
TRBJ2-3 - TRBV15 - CATSLGGEGTDTQYF TGTGCCACCAGCTTAGGGGGAGAAGGGACAGATACGCAGTATTTT
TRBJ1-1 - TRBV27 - CASSLLSGTEAFF TGTGCCAGCAGTTTACTAAGCGGCACTGAAGCTTTCTTT
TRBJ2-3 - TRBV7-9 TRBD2 CASSHPSGTNTQYF TGTGCCAGCAGCCACCCTAGCGGTACTAATACGCAGTATTTT
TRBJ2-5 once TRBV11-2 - CASSLHEQETQYF TGTGCCAGCAGCTTGCACGAACAAGAGACCCAGTACTTC
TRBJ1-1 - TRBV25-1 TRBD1 CASSEFRDRGESFF TGTGCCAGCAGTGAATTTAGGGACAGGGGTGAATCTTTCTTT
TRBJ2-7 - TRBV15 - CATKDGGGYEQYF TGTGCCACTAAGGACGGTGGGGGGTACGAGCAGTACTTC
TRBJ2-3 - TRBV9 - CASTMLWGKEKADTQYF TGTGCCAGCACCATGTTATGGGGAAAGGAGAAAGCAGATACGCAGTATTTT
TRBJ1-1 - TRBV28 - CASARSYTEAFF TGTGCCAGCGCCCGAAGTTACACTGAAGCTTTCTTT
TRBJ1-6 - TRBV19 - CASSIFPGTDYNSPLHF TGTGCCAGTAGTATATTTCCGGGGACCGACTATAATTCACCCCTCCACTTT